A selection of T cell receptor beta chains follows, all from one sample in a study of T cell repertoires in cytomegalovirus infection. Their recognized antigens are unknown. Each CDR3 protein is one row after TCRdb ran MiXCR on the reads. The sample records fewer than 1,000,000 distinct CDR3 sequences, about a third being singletons. The sample in question was cultured CD8+ T cells from PBMCs, obtained from culture after CMV antigen stimulation. The source of these receptors is a human donor in good health (CMV status not recorded). Some clones in this sample may be carry-over from other donors' samples. Both conserved end residues are trimmed from each CDR3. A D gene is named only where the DNA matches it firmly.

j_call,d_call,v_call,cdr3_aa
TRBJ2-2,.,TRBV7-9,ASSSDFQRELF
TRBJ1-1,.,TRBV6-1,ASSSGWDIAIMTNTEAF
TRBJ2-1,.,TRBV27,ASSPGTNNEQF
TRBJ1-5,.,TRBV7-2,ASSPDRQPQH
TRBJ1-6,.,TRBV6-5,ASSRDRYNSPLH
TRBJ2-1,.,TRBV6-6,ASSYTLGEQF
TRBJ2-7,TRBD1,TRBV27,ASSLAGTGNYEQY
TRBJ2-3,.,TRBV2,ASSEGWAASTDTQY
TRBJ1-3,.,TRBV4-1,ASSQASRSGNTIY
TRBJ2-1,.,TRBV7-3,ASSPGPDHNEQF
TRBJ2-1,TRBD1,TRBV7-8,ASSLAGLEYIDRENEQF
TRBJ2-5,TRBD2,TRBV6-1,ASSSPYGGDQETQY
TRBJ2-1,TRBD2,TRBV6-1,ARSEGTSGGRSYNEQF
TRBJ2-1,.,TRBV6-5,ASSYSLAGHYYNEQF
TRBJ2-1,.,TRBV2,ATLTGSSEQF
TRBJ2-1,.,TRBV18,ASSPPKGSDNEQF
TRBJ2-5,.,TRBV7-9,ASSLDNRVWETQY
TRBJ2-2,.,TRBV15,ATSRVLGNTGELF
TRBJ2-7,.,TRBV29-1,SVEDQGGRPYEQY
TRBJ2-1,TRBD2,TRBV7-6,ASSLRTSGGPNEQF
TRBJ2-2,.,TRBV5-1,ASRPVSTGELF
TRBJ1-1,TRBD1,TRBV7-2,ASSSERGRPMNTEAF
TRBJ1-1,TRBD1,TRBV28,ASTGQGMALGAF
TRBJ2-1,.,TRBV7-2,ASSLDIGALLSSYNEQF
TRBJ2-2,TRBD1,TRBV19,ASADRGRANTGELF
TRBJ1-2,.,TRBV27,ASSLWGGDYGYT
TRBJ2-5,.,TRBV2,ASSERVLVQETQY
TRBJ2-1,.,TRBV7-9,ASSFTAVSYNEQF
TRBJ2-2,.,TRBV7-8,ASSRAGPGELF
TRBJ1-4,.,TRBV15,ATSSRRGATNEKLF
TRBJ1-1,TRBD1,TRBV7-2,ASSLTRGRTEAF